This T cell receptor beta chain was sequenced for a study of T cell responses to AZD1222 COVID-19 vaccine. Broader study findings: The span of vaccine-associated CD4 TCRs extended across spike, with dominance at 160-218 and 743-854. The donors showed a predominance of white British ancestry and of females, with possible underestimation of clonal diversity.

Using immunoSEQ multiplex PCR, the repertoire was profiled, and TCRdb retains in-frame clones only, with some absent. The sample has roughly 150,000 clones, roughly nine tenths seen once; the top ten hold less than 1.6%. Germline V gene data show CDR1 as KGHSH and CDR2 as LQKENI. The CDR3 loop spans 16 amino acids. V lost 5 bases, J lost 4 bases, and 21 bases lay in between. This clone appeared a few times. Its antigen is still unknown. The rearrangement joins TRBV18 to TRBJ2-7; a weak D match, TRBD2 (5 bases). The source of this sequence is an adult who received the AZD1222 COVID-19 vaccine. Here the sequenced sample was peripheral blood, taken 28 days after the second AZD1222 dose. The CDR3 sequence is CASSTRSGGTAYEQYF. The CDR3 DNA reads TGTGCCAGCTCAACAAGGAGTGGAGGAACTGCTTACGAGCAGTACTTC.